A selection of T cell receptor beta chains follows, all from one sample in a study of beta chain features in type 1 diabetes. The method was immunoSEQ multiplex PCR; TCRdb's version includes in-frame clones alone and lacks a portion of them. Of approximately 150,000 clones listed, around 63% are singletons. Sequences were obtained from naive CD4+ T cells from blood. Receptor source: a man between 25 and 39 years old with type 1 diabetes. Each CDR3 is given with its conserved first and last residue. A D gene is named only where the DNA matches it firmly.

J	V	D	CDR3
TRBJ1-5	TRBV4-3	.	CARCVFNQPQHF
TRBJ2-5	TRBV7-9	TRBD1	CASRENLRQGEETQYF
TRBJ1-6	TRBV9	TRBD1	CASSRDRGSSPLHF
TRBJ2-3	TRBV9	TRBD1	CASSVPGTGADTQYF
TRBJ1-1	TRBV7-9	.	CASSSEQGLNTEAFF
TRBJ2-7	TRBV6-6	.	CASSYSGPYEQYF
TRBJ2-4	TRBV29-1	.	CSVGRGIQNIQYF
TRBJ2-3	TRBV12-5	.	CASGLGNRDTQYF
TRBJ2-1	TRBV29-1	.	CSVDSSSYNEQFF
TRBJ1-4	TRBV4-2	.	CASSLIRQGLGEKLFF
TRBJ2-5	TRBV7-2	.	CASSLWGEETQYF